This TCR beta chain was obtained from a study of T cells in Graves' hyperthyroidism and ophthalmopathy. This clonotype was seen ten or more times. The V end was cut by 0 bases, the J end by 7 bases, with 10 bases between. This CDR3 comprises 14 residues. From germline, CDR1 is DFQATT and CDR2 SNEGSKA (reference sequence). The investigators amplified TCR beta CDR3 regions from RNA transcripts. The HTBI set primed first-round TCR CDR3 RT-PCR. TCRdb re-called the multiplex PCR reads with MiXCR, one entry per CDR3 protein. The sample shows a few hundred thousand distinct CDR3 sequences, 46% of them seen only once.

Sequences were obtained from peripheral blood or thyroid tissue (not recorded which). The chain uses TRBV20-1 and TRBJ1-6; D may be TRBD1 (5 bases). This receptor was obtained from a woman aged 18-30 years with Graves' hyperthyroidism. The CDR3 protein is CSARDHGGNSPLHF. Here the CDR3 DNA reads TGCAGTGCTAGAGATCACGGGGGGAATTCACCCCTCCACTTT.